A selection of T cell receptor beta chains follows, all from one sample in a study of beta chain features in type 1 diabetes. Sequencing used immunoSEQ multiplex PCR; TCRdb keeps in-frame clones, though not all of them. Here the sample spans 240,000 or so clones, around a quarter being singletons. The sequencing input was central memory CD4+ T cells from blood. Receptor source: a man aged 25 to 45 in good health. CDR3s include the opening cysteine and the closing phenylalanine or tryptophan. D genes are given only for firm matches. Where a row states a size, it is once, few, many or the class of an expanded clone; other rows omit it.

TGTGCCAGCAGCCAAGAGTTAGGCAACACCGGGGAGCTGTTTTTT CASSQELGNTGELFF TRBJ2-2 NA TRBV14 NA
TGTGCCAGCAGCCGACTAGCGGATAAAAACATTCAGTACTTC CASSRLADKNIQYF TRBJ2-4 few TRBV5-6 TRBD2
TGTGCCAGCAGCTTGGAACGGGACGAGACCCAGTACTTC CASSLERDETQYF TRBJ2-5 few TRBV5-4 NA
TGTGCCAGCACTAGCGGGTACTACGAGCAGTACTTC CASTSGYYEQYF TRBJ2-7 few TRBV11-2 TRBD2
TGTGCCAGTAGTCCAGTCGGGACATGGGGAGAAAAACTGTTTTTT CASSPVGTWGEKLFF TRBJ1-4 NA TRBV19 NA
TGTGCCAGCAGAATCACACAGGGGATGAACACTGAAGCTTTCTTT CASRITQGMNTEAFF TRBJ1-1 NA TRBV6-5 TRBD1
TGCGCCACCCACCCGGGTTTGGAGCGGGGTTCCTACGAGCAGTACTTC CATHPGLERGSYEQYF TRBJ2-7 NA TRBV10-2 TRBD2
TGTGCCAGCGATACCGGGACAGGGGGCTCCTACGAGCAGTACTTC CASDTGTGGSYEQYF TRBJ2-7 NA TRBV18 TRBD1
TGTGCCAGCAGCTTAGGAGCCAAGGCTCTCCATAGCACAGATACGCAGTATTTT CASSLGAKALHSTDTQYF TRBJ2-3 few TRBV13 NA
TGTGCCAGCAGCGTGGGACAGGGATCAGATACGCAGTATTTT CASSVGQGSDTQYF TRBJ2-3 few TRBV7-2 TRBD1
TGTGCCAGCAGTCTGACAGGGGGCCCTTATGGCTACACCTTC CASSLTGGPYGYTF TRBJ1-2 once TRBV2 TRBD1
TGTGCCAGCAGCCTTATTGAAGTTCCCCTTAGGGGGGCCAACGTCCTGACTTTC CASSLIEVPLRGANVLTF TRBJ2-6 few TRBV21-1 NA
TGTGCCAGCAGACTCGGACAGGCGAGCTCCTACGAGCAGTACTTC CASRLGQASSYEQYF TRBJ2-7 few TRBV2 TRBD1
TGCAGCGTTGAATTTCTGGGACAGCCCTACGAGCAGTACTTC CSVEFLGQPYEQYF TRBJ2-7 NA TRBV29-1 TRBD1
TGTGCCTGGAGTTCAGGGGATCAGCCCCAGCATTTT CAWSSGDQPQHF TRBJ1-5 many TRBV30 NA
TGTGCCAGCAGCTTCGTAGCGGGAGCGGCCTACAATGAGCAGTTCTTC CASSFVAGAAYNEQFF TRBJ2-1 many TRBV7-2 TRBD2
TGTGCCAGCAGCCAAGAACTAGCGGGGAGGAACAATGAGCAGTTCTTC CASSQELAGRNNEQFF TRBJ2-1 many TRBV4-2 TRBD2
TGTGCCAGCAGTCCGACTAGATCCACCGGGGAGCTGTTTTTT CASSPTRSTGELFF TRBJ2-2 few TRBV27 NA
TGTGCCTGGAGTGTACGAGGGGACACTGAAGCTTTCTTT CAWSVRGDTEAFF TRBJ1-1 NA TRBV30 NA
TGTGCCAGCAGCTTAGGTCTAGCCGCCTACGAGCAGTACTTC CASSLGLAAYEQYF TRBJ2-7 few TRBV7-8 NA
TGTGCCAGCAGTGAATCCCCCGGCCGGGCCCAGTACTTC CASSESPGRAQYF TRBJ2-5 few TRBV6-1 NA
TGCGCCAGCAGCCGGGGTCTCGCGAGTGAAAAACTGTTTTTT CASSRGLASEKLFF TRBJ1-4 NA TRBV4-1 NA
TGCAGCGTTCGGGAACAGGGAGACAACATTCAGTACTTC CSVREQGDNIQYF TRBJ2-4 few TRBV29-1 NA
TGTGCCAGTAGTTCAGGACTAGCGGGGGCAGATGAGCAGTTCTTC CASSSGLAGADEQFF TRBJ2-1 NA TRBV19 TRBD2
TGTGCCAGCAGTGAAGATGGCACCCGGTGGGAGCAGTACTTC CASSEDGTRWEQYF TRBJ2-7 NA TRBV6-1 NA
TGCGCCAGCAGCCAAGCGGACAGGGAAGGTACTGAAGCTTTCTTT CASSQADREGTEAFF TRBJ1-1 NA TRBV4-1 TRBD1